This TCR beta chain emerged from a study of cytomegalovirus exposure and HLA in healthy donors. Turning to the study itself: A later analysis reported the same platform for the roughly 110 validation repertoires and the approximately 720 first-cohort repertoires. Regarding the study as a whole: In vitro assays verified that a few CMV-associated chains recognized CMV antigens specifically. Per published reports, the classifier diagnosed cytomegalovirus status with high specificity and sensitivity.

About this clone itself: The antigen is unknown.

This table comes from immunoSEQ multiplex PCR, and its TCRdb copy is limited to in-frame clones, with some not included. The sample records 250,000 to 300,000 clones, around 91% being singletons. Trimming stripped 2 bases from V and 6 bases from J, with 19 bases between. The germline gives CDR1 SGHTA, CDR2 FQGNSA. There are 16 residues in the CDR3. Material for sequencing was PBMCs. This receptor was taken from a woman under 30 in good health and CMV-seronegative. The chain has TRBV7-2 and TRBJ1-1; weak D call: TRBD1 (6 bases). The CDR3 spells CASSLNLVAGESEAFF. The CDR3 DNA reads as TGTGCCAGCAGCTTAAATTTGGTTGCAGGGGAGTCTGAAGCTTTCTTT.